This T cell receptor beta chain was captured in a study of shared clonotypes between healthy human individuals. CD45RO negativity and positive selection for CCR7 defined naive CD8 cells, a population that excluded terminally differentiated effector memory CD45RA+ cells. Per the germline V gene, CDR1 is SGHAT and CDR2 is FQNNGV. V dropped 1 base and J dropped 0; count of bases not matched to a gene: 8. The CDR3 extends over 17 amino acids. Profiling relied on immunoSEQ multiplex PCR, and the TCRdb table lists in-frame clones only, not all of them. The sample consists of some 740,000 clones, almost 95% of them appearing once.

Sequenced sample: naive CD8+ T cells sorted from blood. The clonotype was recovered from a man aged 25 to 45 in good health. This chain joins TRBV11-2 and TRBJ2-7; 8 bases are a match to TRBD2. The DNA of the CDR3 is TGTGCCAGCAGCTTAGGGGCGGGGGGCCGTATCTCCTACGAGCAGTACTTC. Protein product: CASSLGAGGRISYEQYF.